The T cell receptor beta chain under discussion was sequenced for a study of blood T cell repertoires in COVID-19. Study information: Spain, Italy and the United States supplied samples that represented acute and convalescent COVID-19.

The CDR3 extends over 20 amino acids. Trimming took 6 bases from V and 0 from J, leaving 28 bases between them. The germline V gene has CDR1 SGDLS and CDR2 YYNGEE. Clones were sequenced by immunoSEQ multiplex PCR, and TCRdb holds only the in-frame ones, with some missing. This table holds approximately 200,000 clones, 84% found once. In its sample, this clone was seen once. What was sequenced was peripheral blood. This clonotype was obtained from a woman of 80 years or more with COVID-19, enrolled during active disease. J is TRBJ2-1 and V is TRBV9; D is possibly TRBD2 (6 bases). In nucleotides, the CDR3 is TGTGCCAGCACCCATCGGGGGAGGCTCCCCCCTTATGTCTCCTACAATGAGCAGTTCTTC. This encodes CASTHRGRLPPYVSYNEQFF.